A selection of T cell receptor beta chains follows, all from one sample in a study of PD-1 blockade in classical Hodgkin lymphoma. Profiled with immunoSEQ multiplex PCR; TCRdb holds only in-frame clones, not every one. The sample has more than 15,000 clones; around 92% are singletons. Sequenced: CD4+ T cells from blood. The receptor set was obtained from a human donor with classical Hodgkin lymphoma. CDR3s include the opening cysteine and the closing phenylalanine or tryptophan. D genes are given only for firm matches. Expanded clones are given a class, and other clones once, few, many or no size at all.

clone_size	d_call	v_call	j_call	cdr3_nt	cdr3_aa
NA	NA	TRBV10-3	TRBJ2-7	TGTGCCATCAGTGAGTCCAAGTACGAGCAGTACTTC	CAISESKYEQYF
NA	NA	TRBV6-6	TRBJ1-1	TGTGCCAGCAGTTTTCCGGTCGACACTGAAGCTTTCTTT	CASSFPVDTEAFF
NA	TRBD1	TRBV28	TRBJ2-3	TGTGCCAGCAGTTCACAACCACAGGGGGGAAATACGCAGTATTTT	CASSSQPQGGNTQYF
NA	NA	TRBV9	TRBJ2-5	TGTGCCAGCAGCGTAGTGGGGGACCAAGAGACCCAGTACTTC	CASSVVGDQETQYF
NA	TRBD1	TRBV6-1	TRBJ2-7	TGTGCCAGCAGTGAGACAGGGACGGCCGAGCAGTACTTC	CASSETGTAEQYF
NA	NA	TRBV30	TRBJ1-5	TGTGCCTGGAGTACAGGACCAAATCAGCCCCAGCATTTT	CAWSTGPNQPQHF
once	NA	TRBV7-8	TRBJ2-5	TGTGCCAGCAGCTTACGGGGTCGGATTGAGACCCAGTACTTC	CASSLRGRIETQYF
NA	NA	TRBV10-3	TRBJ2-2	TGTGCCATCGCGGCCGGGCCTACGAACACCGGGGAGCTGTTTTTT	CAIAAGPTNTGELFF
NA	NA	TRBV6-1	TRBJ1-1	TGTGCCAGCGGGGAGACTGAAGCTTTCTTT	CASGETEAFF
NA	TRBD1	TRBV7-9	TRBJ1-6	TGTGCCAGCAGCTTTTCCGGACAGGGCGCCTCACACCTCCACTTT	CASSFSGQGASHLHF
NA	NA	TRBV5-1	TRBJ2-1	TGCGCCAGCAGCTTGGCTCCCCCCGACGAAAGGGGGAATGAGCAGTTCTTC	CASSLAPPDERGNEQFF
NA	NA	TRBV6-5	TRBJ2-3	TGTGCCAGCAGTTACTCAGTCCTACGGGATACGCAGTATTTT	CASSYSVLRDTQYF
NA	NA	TRBV7-9	TRBJ2-2	TGTGCCAGCAGCTTAATCGATCGGGCCACCGGGGAGCTGTTTTTT	CASSLIDRATGELFF
NA	NA	TRBV19	TRBJ1-5	TGTGCCAGTACCCGACAGAATCAGCCCCAGCATTTT	CASTRQNQPQHF
NA	NA	TRBV10-3	TRBJ1-3	TGTGCCATCAGTTTAGGGGAGACCGGAAACACCATATATTTT	CAISLGETGNTIYF
NA	NA	TRBV6-1	TRBJ1-1	TGTGCCAGCAGTGAAAGAGGGGCGAACACTGAAGCTTTCTTT	CASSERGANTEAFF
NA	NA	TRBV15	TRBJ1-2	TGTGCCACCAGCACATACGGACAGTTGGGCGGCTACACCTTC	CATSTYGQLGGYTF
NA	TRBD1	TRBV2	TRBJ1-1	TGTGCCAGCAGTGAAAGGGACAGCTGGGCTGAAGCTTTCTTT	CASSERDSWAEAFF
NA	NA	TRBV6-6	TRBJ2-7	TGTGCCAGCGGGGGACAAAGACCTTCCTACGAGCAGTACTTC	CASGGQRPSYEQYF
NA	TRBD1	TRBV29-1	TRBJ1-1	TGCAGCGTGGGACAGGGAGATGAAGCTTTCTTT	CSVGQGDEAFF
NA	TRBD1	TRBV14	TRBJ2-4	TGTGCCAGCAGCCAAGTATGGGACAGGGCCAAAAACATTCAGTACTTC	CASSQVWDRAKNIQYF
NA	NA	TRBV7-3	TRBJ1-5	TGTGCCAGCAGCTTAACGGCGACAGAGTACAATCAGCCCCAGCATTTT	CASSLTATEYNQPQHF
NA	NA	TRBV9	TRBJ2-3	TGTGCCAGCAGCGTAGGACAGGACACAGATACGCAGTATTTT	CASSVGQDTDTQYF
NA	TRBD1	TRBV11-2	TRBJ1-1	TGTGCCAGCAGCACCACCGGGACAGCACAGAACACTGAAGCTTTCTTT	CASSTTGTAQNTEAFF
NA	TRBD1	TRBV7-9	TRBJ1-1	TGTGCCAGCAGCTTGGGCACAGGGGCAACTGAAGCTTTCTTT	CASSLGTGATEAFF
NA	NA	TRBV6-1	TRBJ2-7	TGTGCCAGCAGTGTCAATTACGAGCAGTACTTC	CASSVNYEQYF
NA	NA	TRBV11-3	TRBJ2-1	TGTGCCAGCAGCTTAGACAGGGAGCATGAGCAGTTCTTC	CASSLDREHEQFF
NA	NA	TRBV27	TRBJ2-7	TGTGCCAGCAGTTTCCTTCTGGACCCCCGAGCAGGATACGAGCAGTACTTC	CASSFLLDPRAGYEQYF
NA	NA	TRBV5-4	TRBJ2-1	TGTGCCAGCAGCTTGGAGGACGGGAACAATGAGCAGTTCTTC	CASSLEDGNNEQFF
NA	NA	TRBV30	TRBJ2-7	TGTGCCTGGATTCCTCGGGGCCTTTACGAGCAGTACTTC	CAWIPRGLYEQYF
NA	TRBD1	TRBV27	TRBJ2-5	TGTGCCAGCAGTTTAGGGACAGGGGGCGAGACCCAGTACTTC	CASSLGTGGETQYF
once	TRBD2	TRBV5-1	TRBJ2-1	TGCGCCAGCAGCGCGAGGAGCGGGGGATCCTACAATGAGCAGTTCTTC	CASSARSGGSYNEQFF
NA	NA	TRBV6-5	TRBJ2-1	TGTGCCAGCAGTTACTGGGGCAGGCACTCCTACAATGAGCAGTTCTTC	CASSYWGRHSYNEQFF
NA	NA	TRBV6-6	TRBJ2-7	TGTGCCAGCGGAAAGAACGACTCTCCCTACGAGCAGTACTTC	CASGKNDSPYEQYF
NA	NA	TRBV18	TRBJ2-5	TGTGCCAGCTCACCGAGGCAGACCTCCCAAGAGACCCAGTACTTC	CASSPRQTSQETQYF
NA	TRBD2	TRBV5-1	TRBJ2-2	TGCGCCAGCAGCTTGGCCGTACTAGCGGATAACACCGGGGAGCTGTTTTTT	CASSLAVLADNTGELFF
NA	NA	TRBV5-1	TRBJ1-2	TGCGCCAGCAGTCCAGACAGAACTAACTATGGCTACACCTTC	CASSPDRTNYGYTF
NA	NA	TRBV30	TRBJ2-3	TGTGCCTGGAGTGTACTCTACCATACGCAGTATTTT	CAWSVLYHTQYF
NA	NA	TRBV7-2	TRBJ1-2	TGTGCCAGCAGCTTATATGGCGGGCAGGTGGGGTCCGGCTACACCTTC	CASSLYGGQVGSGYTF
few	NA	TRBV5-4	TRBJ1-2	TGTGCCAGCAGCTTGGCGGGGGGCTATGGCTACACCTTC	CASSLAGGYGYTF
NA	TRBD2	TRBV4-1	TRBJ2-1	TGCGCCAGCAGCCGCGGACTAGATTACAATGAGCAGTTCTTC	CASSRGLDYNEQFF
NA	NA	TRBV5-6	TRBJ2-5	TGTGCCAGCAGCTTAGAGGAGACCCAGTACTTC	CASSLEETQYF
NA	NA	TRBV20-1	TRBJ1-2	TGCAGTGCTAGTGAGACTAATGGCTACACCTTC	CSASETNGYTF
NA	NA	TRBV7-9	TRBJ1-4	TGTGCCAGCAGCTTGGGGACCTCCAATGAAAAACTGTTTTTT	CASSLGTSNEKLFF
NA	NA	TRBV6-1	TRBJ1-4	TGTGCCAGCAGGGCGGAAGCAACTAATGAAAAACTGTTTTTT	CASRAEATNEKLFF
NA	TRBD2	TRBV6-1	TRBJ2-5	TGTGCCAGCAGCGTAGCGGGAGGATCGCAAGAGACCCAGTACTTC	CASSVAGGSQETQYF
NA	NA	TRBV29-1	TRBJ2-7	TGCAGCGTTGAAGATAGGAAGCGGAACTCCTACGAGCAGTACTTC	CSVEDRKRNSYEQYF